The text below deals with one TCR beta chain. Sequencing targeted TCR beta in T cells from blood (CD8+ and CD4+). These data belong to a study of CD8 T cells in Susac syndrome. The CDR3 extends over 15 amino acids. The V and J ends lost 6 bases and 5 bases respectively, with 19 bases between them. Germline values: CDR1 ENHRY, CDR2 SYGVKD. With random hexamers, reverse transcription was performed on about 0.5 to 1 ug of RNA. By means of immunoSEQ multiplex PCR, TCR beta CDR3 spanning 54 Vbeta and 13 Jbeta underwent amplification. One entry per CDR3 protein, called by TCRdb with MiXCR from the immunoSEQ multiplex PCR reads. The sample includes roughly 130,000 distinct CDR3 sequences, about 95% of them seen just once.

V usage is TRBV10-3 and J usage is TRBJ2-5; D ambiguous. The receptor's source is a human donor in good health. The sequenced sample was CD4+ T cells from PBMCs. The CDR3 DNA is TGTGCCATCAGGGACCCCCGGTACAGAGGTGAGACCCAGTACTTC. This codes for CAIRDPRYRGETQYF.